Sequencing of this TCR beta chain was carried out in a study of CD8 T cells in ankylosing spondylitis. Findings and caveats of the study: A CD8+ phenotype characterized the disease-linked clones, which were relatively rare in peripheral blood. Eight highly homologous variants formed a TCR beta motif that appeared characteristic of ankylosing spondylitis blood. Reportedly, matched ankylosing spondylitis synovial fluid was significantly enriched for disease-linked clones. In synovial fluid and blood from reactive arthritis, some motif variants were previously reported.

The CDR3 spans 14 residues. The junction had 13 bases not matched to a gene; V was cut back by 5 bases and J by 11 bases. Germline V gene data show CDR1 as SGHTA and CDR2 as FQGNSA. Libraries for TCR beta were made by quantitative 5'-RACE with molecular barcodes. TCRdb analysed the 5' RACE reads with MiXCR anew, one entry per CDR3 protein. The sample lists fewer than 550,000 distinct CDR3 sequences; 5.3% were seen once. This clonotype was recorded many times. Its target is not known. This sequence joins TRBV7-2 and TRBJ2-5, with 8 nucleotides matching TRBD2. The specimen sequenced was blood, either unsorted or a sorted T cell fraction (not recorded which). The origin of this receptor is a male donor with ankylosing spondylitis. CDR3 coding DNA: TGTGCCAGCAGCCGGGGGGGTAGCGGAGAGAGTCAGTACTTC. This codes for CASSRGGSGESQYF.